One TCR beta chain is described in this entry. This clonotype showed up just a few times. This clone's antigen is unknown. It has no much larger one-base neighbor in the sample; base qualities were not kept. This sample is part of a study of T cell repertoires in cytomegalovirus infection (dated by TCRdb to the late 2010s). Background for the entire study: Donor HLA type was relevant to the analysis, because carriage of CMV infection together with the matching HLA type was indicated by public TCR beta signatures.

The CDR3 numbers 13 residues from cysteine through phenylalanine. The sequence is cut down to CDR3 DNA, 39 bases in frame from base 1. Deletion took 6 bases off V and 3 bases off J, with a span of 13 bases between the germline ends. Taken from the germline V gene, the CDR1 and CDR2 loops are SQVTM and ANQGSEA. Sequencer: Illumina HiSeq 1500. Through fastp at Q25 and MiXCR, TCRdb rebuilt clones from the public reads, retaining in-frame beta chains. Each entry merges the rows of one CDR3 protein and shows their most common DNA and genes. In this sample the table shows roughly 300,000 distinct CDR3 sequences, more than 8% of which occur a single time. Roughly 4% of the sample rests with the top ten. Study-wide findings and limitations: Carriers of CMV infection plus the relevant HLA type were discriminated by the cumulative frequency of public TCR beta family members in the study cohort and in an independent approximately 340-donor cohort. The ex vivo response was dominated by HLA-C-restricted CMV-specific TCR beta clonotypes, and the single most frequent clonotype in two of eight donors was supplied by these HLA-C-restricted clonotypes.

Sequences were obtained from PBMCs. This receptor was taken from a human donor in good health (CMV status not recorded). Some clones in this sample may be carry-over from other donors' samples. The rearranged segments are TRBV29-1 and TRBJ2-3; a tentative D match to TRBD2 spans 5 bases. Here is the DNA: TGCAGCGTCAGCCCTAGCAGGACAGATACGCAGTATTTT. Its protein is CSVSPSRTDTQYF.